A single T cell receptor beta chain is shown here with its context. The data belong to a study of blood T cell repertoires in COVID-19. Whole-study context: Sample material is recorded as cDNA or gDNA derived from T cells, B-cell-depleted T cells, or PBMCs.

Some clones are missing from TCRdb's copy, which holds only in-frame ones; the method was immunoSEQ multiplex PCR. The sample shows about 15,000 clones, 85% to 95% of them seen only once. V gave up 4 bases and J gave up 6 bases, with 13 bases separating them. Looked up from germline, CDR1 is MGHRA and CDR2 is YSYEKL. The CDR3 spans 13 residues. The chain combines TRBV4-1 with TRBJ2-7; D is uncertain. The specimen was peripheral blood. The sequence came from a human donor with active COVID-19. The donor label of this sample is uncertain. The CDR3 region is CASSPGPQSEQYF. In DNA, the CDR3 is TGCGCCAGCAGCCCAGGCCCACAGTCCGAGCAGTACTTC.